Listed here is a single T cell receptor beta chain. The antigen is undetermined. The sample belongs to a study of PD-1 blockade in classical Hodgkin lymphoma. The overall study: The study gave patients nivolumab 3 mg/kg intravenously every 2 weeks.

Study results and limitations: Newly diagnosed patients were reported to start with lower TCR diversity than healthy donors. The CD4+ diversity rise by C4D1 was clearest in complete responders.

CDR1 is GTSNPN and CDR2 is SVGIG in the germline V gene (reference sequence). Trimming cost V 2 bases and J 5 bases, with 9 bases left between them. The CDR3 extends over 12 amino acids. Time point meaning: cycle 4 day 1 (C4D1), after more than five weeks of nivolumab. Every patient experienced relapse after autologous stem cell transplantation, and brentuximab vedotin exposure varied. Progressive disease, partial response or complete response was each patient's best response. Some clones are missing from TCRdb's copy, which holds only in-frame ones; the method was immunoSEQ multiplex PCR. The table lists tens of thousands of clones, 90% of them singletons, with roughly 3% in the top ten.

Source: peripheral blood mononuclear cells (PBMCs), taken before the fourth cycle of nivolumab. The chain carries TRBV30 and TRBJ2-5; D unresolved. The clonotype was recovered from a human donor with classical Hodgkin lymphoma. CDR3 in amino acids: CAWSPTRETQYF. CDR3 sequence (DNA): TGTGCCTGGAGTCCGACCCGGGAGACCCAGTACTTC. Drawing the rest from reference TRBV30 and TRBJ2-5, the complete variable domain is SQTIHQWPATLVQPVGSPLSLECTVEGTSNPNLYWYRQAAGRGLQLLFYSVGIGQISSEVPQNLSASRPQDRQFILSSKKLLLSDSGFYLCAWSPTRETQYFGPGTRLLVL.